A single sample gave rise to the 8 T cell receptor beta chains below, sequenced in a study of blood T cell repertoires in COVID-19. TCRdb keeps only in-frame clones here, not all; method: immunoSEQ multiplex PCR. The sample includes under 60,000 clones, 75% to 90% seen only once; the top ten take approximately 10%. Sequencing was performed on peripheral blood. These receptors were collected from a man aged 25-40 years with COVID-19, enrolled during active disease.

This chain links TRBV19 with TRBJ1-5; 8 nucleotides align to TRBD1. Germline lookup yields CDR1 LNHDA and CDR2 SQIVND (reference sequence). The CDR3 runs 16 residues. The V segment lost 6 bases and the J segment 0 bases; nucleotides outside the gene matches: 7. This CDR3 reads CASSDRGSYSNQPQHF. The CDR3, as DNA: TGTGCCAGTAGCGACAGGGGCTCATATAGCAATCAGCCCCAGCATTTT.

The chain combines TRBV28 with TRBJ2-5, with a possible D match to TRBD2 (5 bases). Trimming pared 6 bases from V and 4 bases from J, leaving 12 bases between. This CDR3 spans 13 amino acids. Germline CDR1 reads MDHEN; CDR2 reads SYDVKM. The CDR3 region is CASSRLEAETQYF. The CDR3 DNA reads as TGTGCCAGCAGCCGACTGGAGGCAGAGACCCAGTACTTC. Full variable domain (missing parts from reference TRBV28 and TRBJ2-5): DVKVTQSSRYLVKRTGEKVFLECVQDMDHENMFWYRQDPGLGLRLIYFSYDVKMKEKGDIPEGYSVSREKKERFSLILESASTNQTSMYLCASSRLEAETQYFGPGTRLLVL.

The chain is built from TRBV20-1 and TRBJ2-1; D is unclear. The CDR3 is 12 amino acids. The germline CDR1 and CDR2 sequences are DFQATT and SNEGSKA (reference sequence). Trimming removed 3 bases from V and 7 bases from J, with 10 bases in between. CDR3 loop: CSASGLRNEQFF. Here the CDR3 DNA reads TGCAGTGCTAGTGGCTTGCGGAATGAGCAGTTCTTC.

The chain carries TRBV13 and TRBJ2-2, with D hard to call. The length of the CDR3 is 18 residues. Trimming stripped 6 bases from V and 1 base from J, with 21 bases between. CDR1 PRHDT and CDR2 FYEKMQ come from the germline V gene (reference sequence). Here the CDR3 DNA reads TGTGCCAGCAGTTCTAGGTCACCGTCTATTAAGAACACCGGGGAGCTGTTTTTT. Translated: CASSSRSPSIKNTGELFF.

The chain employs TRBV9 and TRBJ2-1; D might be TRBD1 (5 bases). V was trimmed by 3 bases and J by 3 bases, leaving 7 bases between them. The CDR3 spans 13 residues. Germline lookup yields CDR1 SGDLS and CDR2 YYNGEE. CDR3: CASSADSYNEQFF. The CDR3 coding sequence is TGTGCCAGCAGCGCCGACAGCTACAATGAGCAGTTCTTC. Full variable domain (missing parts from reference TRBV9 and TRBJ2-1): DSGVTQTPKHLITATGQRVTLRCSPRSGDLSVYWYQQSLDQGLQFLIQYYNGEERAKGNILERFSAQQFPDLHSELNLSSLELGDSALYFCASSADSYNEQFFGPGTRLTVL.

J is TRBJ2-5 and V is TRBV29-1, with TRBD1 identical over 9 bases. V lost 7 bases and J lost 4; bases outside the gene matches: 10. The CDR3 spans 14 residues. The germline V gene encodes CDR1 SQVTM and CDR2 ANQGSEA. The CDR3 DNA follows: TGCAGCGCCGAGGACAGGGGACGTGCAGAGACCCAGTACTTC. Residues: CSAEDRGRAETQYF. Filled out from reference TRBV29-1 and TRBJ2-5, the complete variable domain reads SAVISQKPSRDICQRGTSLTIQCQVDSQVTMMFWYRQQPGQSLTLIATANQGSEATYESGFVIDKFPISRPNLTFSTLTVSNMSPEDSSIYLCSAEDRGRAETQYFGPGTRLLVL.

This chain links TRBV2 with TRBJ2-7, with 9 bases that match TRBD1. V lost 4 bases to trimming and J lost 5 bases; unmatched junction nucleotides: 12. Per germline, CDR1 SNHLY and CDR2 FYNNEI. This CDR3 region has 16 residues. CDR3 coding DNA: TGTGCCAGCAGTGCCTCACCGGGACAGGGTATGAACGAGCAGTACTTC. This encodes CASSASPGQGMNEQYF.

The chain combines TRBV12-2 with TRBJ2-7; the table's TRBD1 call for D was not verified on the DNA. TRBV12-2 is a pseudogene locus. This CDR3 contains 16 residues. The CDR3 DNA sequence: TGTGCAAGTCGCTTAGCGCGCCAGGTGAGCTCCTACGAGCAGTACTTC. Its protein is CASRLARQVSSYEQYF.